This T cell receptor (beta chain) was captured by sequencing in a study of shared clonotypes between healthy human individuals. Study summary: Researchers assigned three CD4 naive, three CD4 memory, two CD8 naive and one CD8 memory plate to each donor. General study results and limits: Approximately 4.5% was the fraction of naive CD4 clonotypes found shared across a few donors.

V shed 4 bases and J shed 6 bases, with 12 bases lying between them. Germline V CDR1 and CDR2: LNHDA, SQIVND (reference sequence). The CDR3 spans 14 residues. In this sample, this clone turned up once. No antigen is known for it. TCRdb keeps only in-frame clones here, not all; method: immunoSEQ multiplex PCR. The data contain approximately 810,000 clones, 80% to 95% of them singletons. The naive CD8 fraction comprised CD45RO-negative cells positively selected for CCR7 and excluded terminally differentiated effector memory CD45RA+ cells. Input material: naive CD8+ T cells sorted from blood. The V call is TRBV19, the J call TRBJ2-2; D is unresolved. This receptor was identified in a man aged 30 to 39 in good health. The CDR3 spells CASSNLGIAGELFF. CDR3 nucleotides: TGTGCCAGTAGTAATTTAGGCATAGCCGGGGAGCTGTTTTTT.